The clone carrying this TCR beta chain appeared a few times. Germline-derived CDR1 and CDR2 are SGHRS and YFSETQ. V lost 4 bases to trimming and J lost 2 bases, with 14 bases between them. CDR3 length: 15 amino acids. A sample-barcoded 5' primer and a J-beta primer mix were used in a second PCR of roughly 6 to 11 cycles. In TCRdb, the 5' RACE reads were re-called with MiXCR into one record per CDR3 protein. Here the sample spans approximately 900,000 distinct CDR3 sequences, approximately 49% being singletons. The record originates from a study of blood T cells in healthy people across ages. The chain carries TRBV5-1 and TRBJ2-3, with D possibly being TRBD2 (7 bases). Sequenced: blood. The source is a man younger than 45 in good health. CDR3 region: CASSAGGPPTDTQYF. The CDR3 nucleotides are TGCGCCAGCAGCGCCGGGGGGCCCCCCACAGATACGCAGTATTTT. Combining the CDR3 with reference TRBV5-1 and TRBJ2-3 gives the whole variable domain KAGVTQTPRYLIKTRGQQVTLSCSPISGHRSVSWYQQTPGQGLQFLFEYFSETQRNKGNFPGRFSGRQFSNSRSEMNVSTLELGDSALYLCASSAGGPPTDTQYFGPGTRLTVL.